The 9 T cell receptor beta chains given below trace back to one sample, sequenced in a study of cytomegalovirus exposure and HLA in healthy donors. Researchers ran the PCR with 60 Vbeta and 13 Jbeta primers. TCRdb's table, derived via immunoSEQ multiplex PCR, lists solely in-frame clones and lacks some. The table shows around 140,000 clones, with roughly 79% occurring only once. The sample comprised PBMCs. Receptor source: a woman aged 55-70 years in good health and CMV-seropositive.

The chain combines TRBV28 with TRBJ2-7; TRBD1 matches 8 bases. Germline lookup yields CDR1 MDHEN and CDR2 SYDVKM. CDR3 length: 14 residues. Unmatched junction bases numbered 12, after V lost 6 bases and J lost 8 bases. CDR3 protein: CASRPGTGLPQQYF. The CDR3 DNA sequence: TGTGCCAGCAGACCCGGGACAGGTCTCCCTCAGCAGTACTTC.

This chain connects TRBV7-9 to TRBJ1-1; D not certain. The CDR3 length is 12 residues. Trimming removed 5 bases from V and 2 bases from J, with 6 bases in between. Germline V gene sequence: CDR1 SEHNR, CDR2 FQNEAQ (reference sequence). The CDR3 nucleotides read TGTGCCAGCAGCCCCTTAAACACTGAAGCTTTCTTT. This codes for CASSPLNTEAFF.

V usage is TRBV19 and J usage is TRBJ1-5, with 8 bases aligning to TRBD1. Germline V lookup: CDR1 LNHDA, CDR2 SQIVND (reference sequence). The V gene end was trimmed by 3 bases and the J gene end by 7 bases; junction bases not matched to a gene: 5. The CDR3 consists of 14 residues. This CDR3 is CASSITGGDQPQHF. CDR3 sequence (DNA): TGTGCCAGTAGTATCACAGGGGGGGACCAGCCCCAGCATTTT. Full variable domain (remainder filled in from reference TRBV19 and TRBJ1-5): DGGITQSPKYLFRKEGQNVTLSCEQNLNHDAMYWYRQDPGQGLRLIYYSQIVNDFQKGDIAEGYSVSREKKESFPLTVTSAQKNPTAFYLCASSITGGDQPQHFGDGTRLSIL.

This chain uses TRBV5-5 with TRBJ2-5, with D possibly being TRBD2 (6 bases). CDR3 size: 16 residues. Germline lookup yields CDR1 SGHKS and CDR2 YYEKEE (reference sequence). Trimming shortened V by 3 bases and J by 4 bases, and 19 bases separated the two germline ends. In nucleotides, the CDR3 is TGTGCCAGCAGCTCATATAGCGGCCCGAGGAGAGAGACCCAGTACTTC. It translates to CASSSYSGPRRETQYF. Together with reference TRBV5-5 and TRBJ2-5, the CDR3 gives the full variable domain: DAGVTQSPTHLIKTRGQQVTLRCSPISGHKSVSWYQQVLGQGPQFIFQYYEKEERGRGNFPDRFSARQFPNYSSELNVNALLLGDSALYLCASSSYSGPRRETQYFGPGTRLLVL.

This clone was seen more than once but under ten times. The rearrangement links TRBV7-6 to TRBJ2-1; D may be TRBD1 (5 bases). The CDR3 runs 13 residues. Germline V gene lookup returns CDR1 SGHVS and CDR2 FNYEAQ. Deletions cut 6 bases from V and 3 bases from J, with 9 bases between. CDR3 protein: CASSSDSYNEQFF. CDR3 in DNA: TGTGCCAGCAGTTCCGACAGCTACAATGAGCAGTTCTTC.

The chain uses TRBV28 and TRBJ2-3, with TRBD2 matching over 12 bases. V was clipped by 2 bases and J by 4 bases; unmatched bases: 7. Germline V gives CDR1 MDHEN, CDR2 SYDVKM. The CDR3 consists of 17 residues. The CDR3 sequence: CASSLGLAGGPADTQYF. The CDR3, as DNA: TGTGCCAGCAGTTTAGGTCTAGCGGGAGGGCCAGCAGATACGCAGTATTTT.

This clone was seen more than once but under ten times. The chain has TRBV4-1 and TRBJ1-4; 9 nucleotides align to TRBD1. Germline-derived CDR1 and CDR2 are MGHRA and YSYEKL. V shed 7 bases, J shed 8 bases, and the junction held 11 bases outside the gene matches. This CDR3 contains 15 residues. CDR3 sequence (DNA): TGCGCCAGCAACACGGTGGTGGGACAGGGCGAAAAACTGTTTTTT. Its protein product is CASNTVVGQGEKLFF.

The rearrangement joins TRBV28 to TRBJ2-3; 11 positions match TRBD2. V trimming: 4 bases; J trimming: 3 bases; junction bases outside the gene matches: 9. This CDR3 has 17 amino acids. Germline V gives CDR1 MDHEN, CDR2 SYDVKM. In DNA, the CDR3 is TGTGCCAGCAGTTCACCCTCTAGCGGGAGGTTTACAGATACGCAGTATTTT. It is translated as CASSSPSSGRFTDTQYF. Supplemented by reference TRBV28 and TRBJ2-3, the full variable domain reads DVKVTQSSRYLVKRTGEKVFLECVQDMDHENMFWYRQDPGLGLRLIYFSYDVKMKEKGDIPEGYSVSREKKERFSLILESASTNQTSMYLCASSSPSSGRFTDTQYFGPGTRLTVL.

This chain connects TRBV10-1 to TRBJ1-4; 9 bases map to TRBD1. The germline V gene encodes CDR1 WNHNN and CDR2 SYGVQD (reference sequence). Trimming removed 0 bases from V and 2 bases from J; junction bases left unmatched: 7. The CDR3 has 18 amino acids. The CDR3 DNA reads TGCGCCAGCAGTGAGTCGCCGGGACAGGGTTTTACTAATGAAAAACTGTTTTTT. It translates to CASSESPGQGFTNEKLFF.